A selection of T cell receptor beta chains follows, all from one sample in a study of siplizumab effects on memory and regulatory T cells. The data were produced by immunoSEQ multiplex PCR, yet TCRdb's version contains in-frame clones alone and is incomplete. The sample has about 52,000 clones; nearly 98% are singletons. Sequencing was done on a sample of naive CD4+ T cells sorted from blood. Every receptor here comes from a human donor in good health. Each CDR3 is given without its conserved first and last residue.

V	J	CDR3
TRBV18	TRBJ1-1	ASSLSGVGGEAF
TRBV10-3	TRBJ2-7	AISEPGQRSSYEQY
TRBV30	TRBJ2-2	AWSVLGGPGELF
TRBV29-1	TRBJ1-4	SVAGTESTNEKLF
TRBV14	TRBJ2-3	ASSQDGIAGVDTQY
TRBV2	TRBJ1-4	ASRVGEAATNEKLF
TRBV19	TRBJ1-1	ASSKQGRVTEAF
TRBV5-1	TRBJ2-6	ASSRSGANVLT
TRBV7-3	TRBJ2-5	ASSPLGLAGSQETQY
TRBV25-1	TRBJ2-3	ASSELGSTDTQY
TRBV18	TRBJ1-1	ASSPQVNTEAF
TRBV6-5	TRBJ1-5	ASSYRPPGRRQPQH
TRBV7-9	TRBJ1-1	ASSLVALLNTEAF
TRBV2	TRBJ1-5	ASSPEQGWDSNQPQH
TRBV7-6	TRBJ2-3	ASSLAPERESTDTQY
TRBV28	TRBJ2-7	ASRLDSLEEQY
TRBV5-6	TRBJ1-6	ASSFGAWGQSPLH
TRBV7-2	TRBJ2-7	ASSRGLAGAYEQY
TRBV7-9	TRBJ1-1	ASSASEGTEAF
TRBV15	TRBJ1-5	ATSRVGGPQPQH
TRBV5-1	TRBJ1-5	ASSLGTSNQPQH
TRBV25-1	TRBJ2-3	ASSEIGGSTDTQY
TRBV10-3	TRBJ2-7	AISESIILSSKGYEQY
TRBV27	TRBJ2-3	ASTRGKGPSDTQY
TRBV12-5	TRBJ2-3	ASGLNTDTQY
TRBV15	TRBJ2-5	ATSRDGQGAKTQY